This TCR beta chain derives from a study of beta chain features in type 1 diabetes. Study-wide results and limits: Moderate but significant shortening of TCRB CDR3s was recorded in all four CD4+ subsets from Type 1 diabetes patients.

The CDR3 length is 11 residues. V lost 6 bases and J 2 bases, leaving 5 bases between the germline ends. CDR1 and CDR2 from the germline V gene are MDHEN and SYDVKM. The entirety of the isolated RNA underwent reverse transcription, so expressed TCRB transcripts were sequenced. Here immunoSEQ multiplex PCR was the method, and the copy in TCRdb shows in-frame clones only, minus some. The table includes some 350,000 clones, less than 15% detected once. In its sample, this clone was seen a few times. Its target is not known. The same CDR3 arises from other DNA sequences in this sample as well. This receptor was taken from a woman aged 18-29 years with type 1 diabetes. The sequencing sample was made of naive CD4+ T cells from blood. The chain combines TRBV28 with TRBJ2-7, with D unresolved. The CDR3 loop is CASSLTYEQYF. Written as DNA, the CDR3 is TGTGCCAGCAGCCTAACCTACGAGCAGTACTTC. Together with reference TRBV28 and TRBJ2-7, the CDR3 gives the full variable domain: DVKVTQSSRYLVKRTGEKVFLECVQDMDHENMFWYRQDPGLGLRLIYFSYDVKMKEKGDIPEGYSVSREKKERFSLILESASTNQTSMYLCASSLTYEQYFGPGTRLTVT.